The present T cell receptor beta chain was sequenced within a study of cytomegalovirus exposure and HLA in healthy donors. Looking at the study overall: For the approximately 360 genotyped donors, over 80% fell within the Caucasian-associated ancestry cluster. Regarding the study as a whole: A later analysis linked a missense variant in DCLRE1C to the trimming of TCR beta V and J genes. Being productive about 87% or about 30% of the time was typical of most TCR beta V segments in an earlier analysis. Information on immune exposure was restricted to one variable (CMV serostatus).

With 60 Vbeta and 13 Jbeta primers, the PCR was carried out. The data were produced by immunoSEQ multiplex PCR, yet TCRdb's version contains in-frame clones alone and is incomplete. The top ten clones hold about 4% of a sample with about 120,000 clones, about two thirds of them seen once. As to this clone: Its matching antigen is unknown.

This TCR came from a man aged 25 to 45 in good health and CMV-seronegative. The source material was PBMCs.

The CDR3 reads CASSPGTGANYGYTF. In DNA form, the CDR3 reads TGCGCCAGCAGCCCTGGGACAGGGGCTAACTATGGCTACACCTTC. The rearrangement joins TRBV4-1 to TRBJ1-2, with 10 bases fitting TRBD1. Looked up from germline, CDR1 is MGHRA and CDR2 is YSYEKL. The CDR3 runs 15 residues. Trimming took 4 bases from V and 0 from J; bases not matched to a gene: 2.